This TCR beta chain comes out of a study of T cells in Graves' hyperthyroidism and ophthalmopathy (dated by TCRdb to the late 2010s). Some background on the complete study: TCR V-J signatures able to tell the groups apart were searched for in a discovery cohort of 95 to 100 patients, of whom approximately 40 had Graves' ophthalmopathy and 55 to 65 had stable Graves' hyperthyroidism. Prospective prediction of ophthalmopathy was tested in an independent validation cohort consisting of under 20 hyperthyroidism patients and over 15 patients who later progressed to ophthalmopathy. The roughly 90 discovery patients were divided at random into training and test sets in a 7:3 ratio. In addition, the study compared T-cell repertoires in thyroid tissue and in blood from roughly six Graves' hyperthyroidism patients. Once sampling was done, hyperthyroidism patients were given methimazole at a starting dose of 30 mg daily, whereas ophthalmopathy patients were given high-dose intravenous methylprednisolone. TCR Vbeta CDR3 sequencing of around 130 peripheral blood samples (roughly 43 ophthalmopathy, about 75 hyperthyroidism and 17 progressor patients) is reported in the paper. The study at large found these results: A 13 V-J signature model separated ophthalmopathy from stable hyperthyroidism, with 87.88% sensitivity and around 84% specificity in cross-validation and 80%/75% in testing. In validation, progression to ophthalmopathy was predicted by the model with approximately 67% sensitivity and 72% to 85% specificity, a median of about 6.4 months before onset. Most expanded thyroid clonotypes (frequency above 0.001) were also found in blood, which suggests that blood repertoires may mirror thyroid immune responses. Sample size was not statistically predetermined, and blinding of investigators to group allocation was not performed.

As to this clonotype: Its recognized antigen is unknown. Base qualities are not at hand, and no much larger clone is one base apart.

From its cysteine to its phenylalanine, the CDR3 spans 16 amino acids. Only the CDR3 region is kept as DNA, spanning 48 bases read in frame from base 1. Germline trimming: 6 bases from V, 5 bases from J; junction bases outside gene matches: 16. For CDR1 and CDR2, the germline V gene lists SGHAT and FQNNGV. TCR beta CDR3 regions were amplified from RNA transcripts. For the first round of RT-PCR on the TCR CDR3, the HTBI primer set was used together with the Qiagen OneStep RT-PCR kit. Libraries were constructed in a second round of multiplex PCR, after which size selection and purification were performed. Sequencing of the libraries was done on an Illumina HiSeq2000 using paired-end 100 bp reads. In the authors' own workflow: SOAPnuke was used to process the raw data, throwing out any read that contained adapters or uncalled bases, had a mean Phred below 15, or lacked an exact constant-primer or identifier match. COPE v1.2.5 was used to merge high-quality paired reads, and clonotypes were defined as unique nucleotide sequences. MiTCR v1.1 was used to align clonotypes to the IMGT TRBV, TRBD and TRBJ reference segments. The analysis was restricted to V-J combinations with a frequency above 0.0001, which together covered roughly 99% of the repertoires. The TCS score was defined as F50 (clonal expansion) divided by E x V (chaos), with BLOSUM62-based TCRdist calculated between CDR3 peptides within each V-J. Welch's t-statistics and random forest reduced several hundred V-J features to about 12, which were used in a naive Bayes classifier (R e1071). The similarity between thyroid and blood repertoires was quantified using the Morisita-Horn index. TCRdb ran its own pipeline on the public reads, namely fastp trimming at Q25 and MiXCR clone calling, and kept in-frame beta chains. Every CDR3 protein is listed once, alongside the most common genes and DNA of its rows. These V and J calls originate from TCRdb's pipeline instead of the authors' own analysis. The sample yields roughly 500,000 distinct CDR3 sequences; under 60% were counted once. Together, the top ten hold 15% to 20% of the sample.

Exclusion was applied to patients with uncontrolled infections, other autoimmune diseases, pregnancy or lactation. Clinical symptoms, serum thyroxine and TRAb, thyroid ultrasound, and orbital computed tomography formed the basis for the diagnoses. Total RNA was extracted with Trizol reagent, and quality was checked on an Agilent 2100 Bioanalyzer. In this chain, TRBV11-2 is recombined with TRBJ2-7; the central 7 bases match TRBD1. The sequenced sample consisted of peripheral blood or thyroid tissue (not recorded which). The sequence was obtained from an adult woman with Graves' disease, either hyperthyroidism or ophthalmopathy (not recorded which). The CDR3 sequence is CASSLLAGTANDEQYF. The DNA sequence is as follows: TGTGCCAGCAGTCTACTCGCCGGGACAGCCAACGACGAGCAGTACTTC. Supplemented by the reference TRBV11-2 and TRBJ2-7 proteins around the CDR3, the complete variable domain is EAGVAQSPRYKIIEKRQSVAFWCNPISGHATLYWYQQILGQGPKLLIQFQNNGVVDDSQLPKDRFSAERLKGVDSTLKIQPAKLEDSAVYLCASSLLAGTANDEQYFGPGTRLTVT.